These 9 T cell receptor beta chains came from one sample sequenced in a study of T cells in Graves' hyperthyroidism and ophthalmopathy. The investigators amplified TCR beta CDR3 regions from RNA transcripts. A set of HTBI primers served as the primers for a first-round RT-PCR of the TCR CDR3. Each CDR3 protein gets one entry after TCRdb re-called the multiplex PCR reads with MiXCR. The data contain 380,000 or so distinct CDR3 sequences, 11% to 15% of them singletons. Sequencing used blood. These TCRs come from a young woman with Graves' hyperthyroidism.

In its sample, this clonotype was seen many times. The chain recombines TRBV20-1 with TRBJ2-5, with D perhaps being TRBD1 or TRBD2 (5 bases each). Trimming removed 0 bases at V and 2 bases at J, with 13 bases between. This CDR3 has 15 amino acids. CDR1 is DFQATT and CDR2 is SNEGSKA in the germline V gene (reference sequence). Here the CDR3 DNA reads TGCAGTGCTAGAGAGGGAGCGGACACGCAAGAGACCCAGTACTTC. Translation gives CSAREGADTQETQYF.

This chain uses TRBV6-2 or TRBV6-3 with TRBJ1-1; D not certain. V was shortened by 9 bases and J by 6 bases, with 20 bases between the two germline ends. This CDR3 is 14 amino acids long. Per the germline V gene, CDR1 is MNHEY and CDR2 is SVGEGT. CDR3: CASGPLLEKAEAFF. The CDR3 DNA sequence: TGTGCCAGTGGTCCCCTCCTTGAAAAAGCTGAAGCTTTCTTT.

The chain couples TRBV27 to TRBJ2-7; TRBD1 matches 8 bases. V gave up 3 bases and J gave up 7 bases; unmatched junction bases: 8. CDR3 length: 14 residues. Looked up from germline, CDR1 is MNHEY and CDR2 is SMNVEV (reference sequence). The CDR3 nucleotides are TGTGCCAGCAGTTTGAACAGGGGGACTGGGGAGCAGTACTTC. The encoded protein is CASSLNRGTGEQYF.

The V and J genes are TRBV20-1 and TRBJ1-1, with a weak D call TRBD1 (5 bases). Deletions cut 3 bases from V and 1 base from J, with 21 bases between. The germline gives CDR1 DFQATT, CDR2 SNEGSKA (reference sequence). This CDR3 spans 17 amino acids. DNA for the CDR3: TGCAGTGCTAGCCTTTGGTGGGGGGGTAGCGGGAACACTGAAGCTTTCTTT. As protein: CSASLWWGGSGNTEAFF.

As regards this clonotype: This may be a read error: a much more frequent sequence differs by one nucleotide. CDR3 in amino acids: CSAHLWWDSNQPQHF. CDR3 nucleotide sequence: TGCAGTGCGCACCTTTGGTGGGATAGCAATCAGCCCCAGCATTTT. V gene TRBV20-1 combines with J gene TRBJ1-5; D unresolved. Trimming took off 6 bases at V and 0 bases at J, with 15 bases between the two ends. Looked up from germline, CDR1 is DFQATT and CDR2 is SNEGSKA (reference sequence). The CDR3 extends over 15 amino acids.

This clonotype was recorded a few times. A much larger clone is a single base away; this may be a read error. The genes are TRBV5-8 and TRBJ2-1; TRBD1 aligns across 11 bases. J lost 2 bases, V lost 4 bases, and 2 bases had no gene match. The CDR3 contains 15 residues. From germline, CDR1 is SGHTS and CDR2 YDEGEE. CDR3 protein: CASSKGQGAYNEQFF. Written as DNA, the CDR3 is TGTGCCAGCAGCAAGGGACAGGGGGCCTACAATGAGCAGTTCTTC.

In its sample, this clonotype was seen a few times. J is TRBJ2-7 and V is TRBV18, with D perhaps TRBD2 (6 bases). The CDR3 has 17 amino acids. V gave up 5 bases and J gave up 2 bases, with 22 bases separating them. CDR1 and CDR2 (germline): KGHSH, LQKENI. The CDR3 coding sequence is TGTGCCAGCTCAGCCGCCGAGAAGCGGGCCATTCCCTACGAGCAGTACTTC. Encoded protein: CASSAAEKRAIPYEQYF.

The chain has TRBV20-1 and TRBJ1-6; D is unclear. Trimming left V 3 bases short and J 8 bases short, with 11 bases between. The CDR3 has 13 amino acids. The germline V gene has CDR1 DFQATT and CDR2 SNEGSKA (reference sequence). The CDR3 bases are TGCAGTGCTAGTCGATTCGCTGATTCACCCCTCCACTTT. It codes for CSASRFADSPLHF.

The sample holds many counts of this clonotype. The rearrangement links TRBV7-8 to TRBJ2-3; TRBD2 aligns across 10 bases. The CDR3 totals 13 residues. The ends lost 6 bases at V and 5 bases at J; junction bases unmatched: 2. CDR1 and CDR2 (germline): SGHVS, FQNEAQ. This CDR3 reads CASRRTSGDTQYF. The CDR3, as DNA: TGTGCCAGCAGAAGGACTAGCGGAGATACGCAGTATTTT.